This T cell receptor (beta chain) was profiled in a study of blood T cell repertoires in COVID-19. Study in general: Acute-phase and convalescent COVID-19 samples originated in the United States, Italy and Spain. PBMCs, B-cell-depleted T cells, or T cells provided the cDNA or gDNA that made up the material.

Looked up from germline, CDR1 is MGHDK and CDR2 is SYGVNS. CDR3 length equals 11 residues. V was cut by 8 bases and J by 8 bases, with 12 bases left in between. The data were produced by immunoSEQ multiplex PCR, yet TCRdb's version contains in-frame clones alone and is incomplete. The sample includes about 350,000 clones, 85% to 90% seen only once; the top ten take just over 1%. Clinical histories supplied by participants themselves formed the basis of cohort assignment. This rearrangement joins TRBV25-1 to TRBJ1-1; unclear D gene. This clonotype originated in a woman in her 30s who had been exposed to COVID-19. Specimen: PBMCs or T cells enriched from blood (not recorded which). CDR3 sequence: CASLGGSEAFF. In DNA, the CDR3 is TGTGCCAGCCTCGGAGGGTCCGAAGCTTTCTTT.